This T cell receptor beta chain is from a study of blood T cell repertoires in COVID-19. Background on the study: Samples representing acute and convalescent COVID-19 were sourced from the United States, Italy and Spain. Sample material is recorded as cDNA or gDNA derived from T cells, B-cell-depleted T cells, or PBMCs.

Recruitment covered 20 to 25 US areas and drew participants whose ages spanned roughly 18 to 100 years. The recovered donors of Cohort 3 showed two negative PCRs, clearance, or symptom resolution. Profiling relied on immunoSEQ multiplex PCR, and the TCRdb table lists in-frame clones only, not all of them. The sample lists 200,000 to 250,000 clones, 88% seen once, with under 3% in the top ten. V gave up 0 bases and J gave up 3 bases, with 14 bases separating them. The CDR3 is made up of 17 amino acids. Germline CDR1 and CDR2: LGHNA and YSLEER. This TCR was recovered from a woman aged 25-40 years who had recovered from COVID-19. The rearrangement uses TRBV4-3 and TRBJ1-4; D possibly corresponds to TRBD1 (6 bases). Sequencing was done on a sample of PBMCs or T cells enriched from blood (not recorded which). In nucleotides, the CDR3 is TGCGCCAGCAGCCAAGAAAAAGGGGGGGGGCCTAATGAAAAACTGTTTTTT. This encodes CASSQEKGGGPNEKLFF.